This T cell receptor (beta chain) is from a study of shared T cell receptors in the human thymus. Germline-derived CDR1 and CDR2 are SGDLS and YYNGEE. V gave up 4 bases and J gave up 3 bases; unmatched junction bases: 5. This CDR3 is built from 14 residues. Using immunoSEQ multiplex PCR, the repertoire was profiled, and TCRdb retains in-frame clones only, with some absent. Of 500,000 to 850,000 clones in the sample, approximately 87% were seen once. This sample was shared with a second study, whose subject was human thymus T cells.

This TCR was sampled from a boy younger than two with a congenital heart defect. The chain employs TRBV9 and TRBJ2-5; 8 bases match TRBD1. The specimen was thymocytes. This CDR3 is CASSKGQGEETQYF. CDR3 sequence (DNA): TGTGCCAGCAGCAAAGGACAGGGTGAAGAGACCCAGTACTTC. Complete variable domain (other parts from reference TRBV9 and TRBJ2-5): DSGVTQTPKHLITATGQRVTLRCSPRSGDLSVYWYQQSLDQGLQFLIQYYNGEERAKGNILERFSAQQFPDLHSELNLSSLELGDSALYFCASSKGQGEETQYFGPGTRLLVL.